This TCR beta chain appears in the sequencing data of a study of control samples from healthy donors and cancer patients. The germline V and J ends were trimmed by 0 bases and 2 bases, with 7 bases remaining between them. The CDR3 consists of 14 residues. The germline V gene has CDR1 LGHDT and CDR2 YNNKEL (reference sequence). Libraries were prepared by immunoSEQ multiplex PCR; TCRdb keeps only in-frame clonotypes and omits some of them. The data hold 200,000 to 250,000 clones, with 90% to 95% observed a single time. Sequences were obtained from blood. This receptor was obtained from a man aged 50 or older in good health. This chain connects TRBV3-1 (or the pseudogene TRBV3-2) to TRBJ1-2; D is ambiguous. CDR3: CASSQDSGNYGYTF. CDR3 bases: TGTGCCAGCAGCCAAGATTCGGGGAACTATGGCTACACCTTC.